The 14 T cell receptor beta chains given below trace back to one sample, sequenced in a study of HIV-infected patients and healthy controls. All unsorted peripheral T cells were captured because whole blood was used without fractionation. cDNA was made from around 0.5 ug RNA using alpha and beta constant primers. Using multiplexing indices, alpha and beta chain libraries were generated apart by chain-specific third strand synthesis. TCRdb independently ran MiXCR on the 5' RACE reads; one entry per CDR3 protein. The sample lists more than 9,000 distinct CDR3 sequences; less than 11% were seen once. The sample here was blood, taken before antiretroviral therapy. The source of these receptors is an adult with HIV infection.

This clonotype was observed many times. The chain recombines TRBV29-1 with TRBJ2-7, with D perhaps TRBD2 (7 bases). CDR3 size: 15 residues. Between the trimmed V and J ends, which lost 7 bases and 1 base, there was a span of 20 bases. CDR1 and CDR2 (germline): SQVTM, ANQGSEA. The CDR3 region is CSGLQRGGGSYEQYF. The CDR3 DNA is TGCAGCGGTCTCCAGAGGGGAGGGGGTTCCTACGAGCAGTACTTC.

The V gene is TRBV3-1, the J gene TRBJ2-1, with 9 bases aligning to TRBD2. V shed 4 bases and J 6 bases; nucleotides not matched to a gene: 4. The CDR3 is 14 residues long. Looked up from germline, CDR1 is LGHDT and CDR2 is YNNKEL (reference sequence). This CDR3 reads CASSRGLAGNEQFF. For the CDR3, the DNA is TGTGCCAGCAGCCGGGGACTAGCCGGCAATGAGCAGTTCTTC.

Ten or more counts support this clonotype. The V gene is TRBV7-3, the J gene TRBJ1-1, with D perhaps TRBD1 (6 bases). Deletions cut 0 bases from V and 14 bases from J, with 13 bases between. Germline-derived CDR1 and CDR2 are SGHTA and FQGTGA. CDR3 length equals 12 residues. The CDR3 region has the DNA TGTGCCAGCAGCTTAACCCAGGGGACCCAGTTCTTT. As protein: CASSLTQGTQFF.

Ten or more counts support this clonotype. V and J are TRBV13 and TRBJ2-7; 8 bases match TRBD2. The CDR3 is made up of 15 amino acids. Germline CDR1 reads PRHDT; CDR2 reads FYEKMQ (reference sequence). Trimming at V came to 1 base and at J to 6 bases, leaving 8 bases not matched to a gene. CDR3 amino acids: CASSLARGLASEQYF. The DNA for the CDR3 is TGTGCCAGCAGCTTAGCTCGTGGACTAGCCAGCGAGCAGTACTTC.

This clonotype was observed many times. V usage is TRBV9 and J usage is TRBJ2-3; 15 bases map to TRBD2. The CDR3 runs 15 residues. V shed 4 bases, J shed 9 bases, and the junction held 6 bases outside the gene matches. The germline V gene has CDR1 SGDLS and CDR2 YYNGEE. CDR3 region: CASSRTSGGVVTQYF. CDR3 DNA sequence: TGTGCCAGCAGCCGGACTAGCGGGGGGGTTGTCACGCAGTATTTT.

This clonotype counts as medium-sized (0.01 to 0.1%). The rearrangement links TRBV6-2 or TRBV6-3 to TRBJ1-5; D is perhaps TRBD1 (5 bases). The CDR3 covers 15 residues. Germline V gene lookup returns CDR1 MNHEY and CDR2 SVGEGT. Trimming cost V 7 bases and J 1 base, with 14 bases left between them. CDR3 loop: CASTDQGGSNQPQHF. The CDR3 DNA sequence: TGTGCCAGCACCGATCAGGGAGGGAGCAATCAGCCCCAGCATTTT.

This clonotype was seen ten or more times. The rearrangement joins TRBV7-2 to TRBJ2-1; a weak D match, TRBD1 (6 bases). Germline CDR1 reads SGHTA; CDR2 reads FQGNSA. The CDR3 length is 15 residues. Trimming shortened V by 5 bases and J by 3 bases, and 14 bases separated the two germline ends. The CDR3 coding sequence is TGTGCCAGCAGCCCGTTGTGGACAGACTACAATGAGCAGTTCTTC. It encodes CASSPLWTDYNEQFF. Using reference TRBV7-2 and TRBJ2-1 for the parts outside the CDR3, the full variable domain is GAGVSQSPSNKVTEKGKDVELRCDPISGHTALYWYRQSLGQGLEFLIYFQGNSAPDKSGLPSDRFSAERTGGSVSTLTIQRTQQEDSAVYLCASSPLWTDYNEQFFGPGTRLTVL.

This clonotype appeared many times. The chain recombines TRBV25-1 with TRBJ2-2; TRBD1 or TRBD2 may be the D gene (7 bases each). Between the trimmed V and J ends, which lost 11 bases and 6 bases, there was a span of 19 bases. Germline V gives CDR1 MGHDK, CDR2 SYGVNS. The CDR3 totals 14 residues. CDR3 sequence (DNA): TGTGCCGGGGGGGAACAGGGGCAGGCCGGGGAGCTGTTTTTT. The encoded protein is CAGGEQGQAGELFF.

J is TRBJ1-2 and V is TRBV6-6, with D unresolved. This CDR3 has 13 residues. Germline CDR1 is MNHNY and CDR2 is SVGAGI (reference sequence). V lost 2 bases and J 2 bases, leaving 6 bases between the germline ends. DNA for the CDR3: TGTGCCAGCAGTTACGGGGAGAACTATGGCTACACCTTC. It translates to CASSYGENYGYTF.

This clonotype has ten or more counts. The rearrangement joins TRBV7-8 to TRBJ2-1, with D hard to call. V gave up 1 base and J gave up 0 bases, with 7 bases separating them. The length of the CDR3 is 15 residues. Germline V CDR1 and CDR2: SGHVS, FQNEAQ. CDR3 loop: CASSLVTSSYNEQFF. The CDR3 region has the DNA TGTGCCAGCAGCTTAGTCACAAGCTCCTACAATGAGCAGTTCTTC.

This clonotype was recorded many times. J is TRBJ2-7 and V is TRBV28; 9 nucleotides line up with TRBD2. The CDR3 runs 16 residues. V lost 5 bases to trimming and J lost 2 bases; unmatched junction nucleotides: 10. Germline lookup yields CDR1 MDHEN and CDR2 SYDVKM. Here the CDR3 reads CASSSSAGGRAYEQYF. The CDR3 region has the DNA TGTGCCAGCAGTAGCTCGGCGGGCGGGAGGGCCTACGAGCAGTACTTC.

Many counts were recorded for this clonotype. The J gene is TRBJ2-2, the V gene TRBV13; 8 nucleotides align to TRBD1. CDR3 length: 16 amino acids. CDR1 is PRHDT, CDR2 FYEKMQ, per germline (reference sequence). The V segment lost 1 base and the J segment 6 bases; nucleotides outside the gene matches: 7. CDR3: CASSLDPDRVSGELFF. The DNA of the CDR3 is TGTGCCAGCAGCTTAGATCCGGACAGGGTGTCCGGGGAGCTGTTTTTT.

This clonotype was seen ten or more times. The genes are TRBV6-2 or TRBV6-3 and TRBJ2-1; 12 bases align to TRBD2. V shed 2 bases, J shed 8 bases, and the junction held 7 bases outside the gene matches. The germline gives CDR1 MNHEY, CDR2 SVGEGT. The CDR3 has 16 amino acids. The CDR3 loop reads CASSYLAGGLRDEQFF. CDR3 DNA: TGTGCCAGCAGTTACCTAGCGGGAGGGCTGAGGGATGAGCAGTTCTTC.

This clonotype was observed many times. The chain carries TRBV29-1 and TRBJ2-1; D is unresolved. Germline lookup yields CDR1 SQVTM and CDR2 ANQGSEA. Deletions cut 4 bases from V and 1 base from J, with 5 bases between. The CDR3 extends over 12 amino acids. The CDR3 nucleotides are TGCAGCGTTGGCGGATCCTACAATGAGCAGTTCTTC. Translated, it gives CSVGGSYNEQFF.